These 14 T cell receptor beta chains share one sample of origin, sequenced in a study of monozygotic twins with cystic fibrosis. TCRdb's table, derived via immunoSEQ multiplex PCR, lists solely in-frame clones and lacks some. The sample lists 18,000 or so clones; roughly 89% were seen once. The sample was blood. The receptors were sampled from a girl aged 2-10 years with cystic fibrosis.

The chain has TRBV28 and TRBJ1-2, with unresolved D. Germline V gene lookup returns CDR1 MDHEN and CDR2 SYDVKM. The CDR3 extends over 13 amino acids. V dropped 10 bases and J dropped 1 base, with 13 bases sitting between them. CDR3 sequence reads: CATPSKHNYGYTF. CDR3 DNA sequence: TGTGCCACCCCTTCGAAACATAACTATGGCTACACCTTC.

The CDR3 loop is CASSQDLGHRVYNEQFF. In nucleotides, the CDR3 is TGTGCCAGCAGCCAAGATTTGGGACACCGGGTCTACAATGAGCAGTTCTTC. This rearrangement joins TRBV4-2 to TRBJ2-1; perhaps TRBD1 as D (6 bases). The CDR3 covers 17 residues. The ends were cut back, 0 bases at V and 3 bases at J, with 15 bases in the middle. Germline lookup yields CDR1 LGHNA and CDR2 YNFKEQ.

The gene calls are TRBV29-1 and TRBJ1-1, with D possibly being TRBD1 (6 bases). This CDR3 comprises 16 residues. V shed 1 base and J shed 6 bases, with 21 bases lying between them. The germline CDR1 and CDR2 sequences are SQVTM and ANQGSEA. The CDR3 sequence: CSVEGPGRGGGAEAFF. CDR3 bases: TGCAGCGTTGAAGGCCCCGGCAGGGGTGGGGGGGCTGAAGCTTTCTTT. Looking up the rest from reference TRBV29-1 and TRBJ1-1 gives the full variable domain: SAVISQKPSRDICQRGTSLTIQCQVDSQVTMMFWYRQQPGQSLTLIATANQGSEATYESGFVIDKFPISRPNLTFSTLTVSNMSPEDSSIYLCSVEGPGRGGGAEAFFGQGTRLTVV.

Details on this clone: Other DNA sequences in this sample translate to the same CDR3. The V call is TRBV19, the J call TRBJ1-1, with D uncertain. In germline, CDR1 is LNHDA, CDR2 SQIVND (reference sequence). Trimming took off 2 bases at V and 1 base at J, with 5 bases between the two ends. CDR3 size: 13 residues. DNA for the CDR3: TGTGCCAGTAGTATACTGGAGAACACTGAAGCTTTCTTT. Translated: CASSILENTEAFF.

The chain recombines TRBV28 with TRBJ2-7, with D possibly being TRBD1 (6 bases). V lost 4 bases, J lost 1 base, and 14 bases lay in between. CDR1 and CDR2 from the germline V gene are MDHEN and SYDVKM. The CDR3 has 15 residues. The CDR3 region is CASSSDSGSSYEQYF. The CDR3 DNA is TGTGCCAGCAGTTCGGACAGTGGCTCGTCCTACGAGCAGTACTTC.

The CDR3 loop is CAWSQAYGYTF. The CDR3, as DNA: TGTGCCTGGAGTCAAGCCTATGGCTACACCTTC. This chain links TRBV30 with TRBJ1-2, with D hard to call. The V gene lost 2 bases and the J gene lost 4 bases, with 5 bases spanning the gap. Germline-derived CDR1 and CDR2 are GTSNPN and SVGIG (reference sequence). The CDR3 totals 11 residues.

The V and J genes are TRBV7-9 and TRBJ1-1, with TRBD1 as a possible D gene (6 bases). The germline V gene has CDR1 SEHNR and CDR2 FQNEAQ (reference sequence). V lost 7 bases and J lost 2, with 11 bases in between. CDR3 length equals 13 residues. For the CDR3, the DNA is TGTGCCAGCACCCGAGGGGGAAACACTGAAGCTTTCTTT. This encodes CASTRGGNTEAFF.

The table lists this clone with a few counts. The V call is TRBV19, the J call TRBJ1-1; maybe TRBD1 (5 bases). The CDR3 is made up of 13 amino acids. V shed 6 bases and J shed 2 bases, with 10 bases lying between them. CDR1 is LNHDA and CDR2 is SQIVND in the germline V gene (reference sequence). The CDR3 DNA is TGTGCCAGTAGACCCGACAGAAACACTGAAGCTTTCTTT. Its translation is CASRPDRNTEAFF.

The V call is TRBV30, the J call TRBJ1-1; D is unclear. Trimming shortened V by 2 bases and J by 10 bases, and 14 bases separated the two germline ends. This CDR3 is built from 12 residues. The germline V gene encodes CDR1 GTSNPN and CDR2 SVGIG (reference sequence). CDR3 amino acids: CAWSPHRGSAFF. The DNA of the CDR3 is TGTGCCTGGAGTCCCCACAGAGGCTCAGCTTTCTTT.

The rearrangement uses TRBV27 and TRBJ2-2; D gene unclear. This CDR3 has 15 residues. Trimming took off 5 bases at V and 0 bases at J, with 10 bases between the two ends. Per the germline V gene, CDR1 is MNHEY and CDR2 is SMNVEV (reference sequence). CDR3 sequence: CASSTTTANTGELFF. The CDR3 bases are TGTGCCAGCAGTACCACCACAGCGAACACCGGGGAGCTGTTTTTT.

The chain joins TRBV7-2 to TRBJ1-5; D is unresolved. Trimming took 1 base from V and 6 from J, leaving 13 bases between them. The CDR3 length is 15 residues. In germline, CDR1 is SGHTA, CDR2 FQGNSA. DNA of the CDR3: TGTGCCAGCAGCTTAGTTGTGGGAGAGGGTCAGCCCCAGCATTTT. This gives the protein CASSLVVGEGQPQHF.

The J gene is TRBJ1-2, the V gene TRBV10-3, with a possible D match to TRBD1 (6 bases). CDR1 and CDR2 (germline): ENHRY, SYGVKD. This CDR3 is 15 amino acids long. V dropped 7 bases and J dropped 1 base, with 16 bases sitting between them. CDR3 DNA: TGTGCCATCACCGAAGGGGACACGTTTAACTATGGCTACACCTTC. Amino acid sequence: CAITEGDTFNYGYTF.

This chain links TRBV6-1 with TRBJ1-2, with D unresolved. Germline V gene sequence: CDR1 MNHNS, CDR2 SASEGT. This CDR3 region has 12 residues. The V gene lost 6 bases and the J gene lost 4 bases, with 9 bases spanning the gap. This chain's CDR3 is CASSDNSYGYTF. In DNA form, the CDR3 reads TGTGCCAGCAGCGACAATTCCTATGGCTACACCTTC.

In this sample, this clone turned up once. This chain joins TRBV30 and TRBJ2-3, with 9 nucleotides matching TRBD1. Per the germline V gene, CDR1 is GTSNPN and CDR2 is SVGIG (reference sequence). V lost 4 bases and J lost 2; bases outside the gene matches: 7. The CDR3 consists of 15 residues. CDR3 amino acids: CAWTPGQGLTDTQYF. CDR3 in DNA: TGTGCCTGGACCCCCGGACAGGGGCTCACAGATACGCAGTATTTT. The full variable domain, completed using reference TRBV30 and TRBJ2-3, is SQTIHQWPATLVQPVGSPLSLECTVEGTSNPNLYWYRQAAGRGLQLLFYSVGIGQISSEVPQNLSASRPQDRQFILSSKKLLLSDSGFYLCAWTPGQGLTDTQYFGPGTRLTVL.